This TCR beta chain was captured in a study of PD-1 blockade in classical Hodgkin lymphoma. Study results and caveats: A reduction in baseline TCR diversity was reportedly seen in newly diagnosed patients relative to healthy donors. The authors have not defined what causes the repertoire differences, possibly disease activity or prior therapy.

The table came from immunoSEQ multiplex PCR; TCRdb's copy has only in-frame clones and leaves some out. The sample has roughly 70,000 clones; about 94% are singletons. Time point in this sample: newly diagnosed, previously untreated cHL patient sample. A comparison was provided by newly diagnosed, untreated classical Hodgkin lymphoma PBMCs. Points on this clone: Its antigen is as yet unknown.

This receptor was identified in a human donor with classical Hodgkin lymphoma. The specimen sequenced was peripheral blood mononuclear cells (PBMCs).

The CDR3 DNA follows: TGCGCCAGCAGCCCGGGGGGTGGAGAGTACGAGCAGTACTTC. Translation: CASSPGGGEYEQYF. The rearrangement joins TRBV5-1 to TRBJ2-7, with 7 bases that match TRBD2. Trimming at V came to 4 bases and at J to 4 bases, leaving 8 bases not matched to a gene. Per germline, CDR1 SGHRS and CDR2 YFSETQ. The CDR3 spans 14 residues.